Described below is a single TCR beta chain sequence and its context. Generated by immunoSEQ multiplex PCR, the TCRdb table keeps only in-frame clones and is missing some. The table has tens of thousands of clones, around nine tenths seen once; the top ten hold 0.25%. Germline CDR1 and CDR2: MNHEY and SMNVEV (reference sequence). The CDR3 runs to 14 residues. V was cut by 6 bases and J by 9 bases, with 21 bases left in between. The sample comes from a study of technical replicates of blood from a few donors. Sequencing input: T cells isolated from PBMCs. The clonotype was recovered from a human donor in good health. V and J are TRBV27 and TRBJ2-7; maybe TRBD2 (6 bases). The CDR3 DNA is TGTGCCAGCAGAGAACCAGTGGGGGGTCGGAGGCAGTACTTC. Encoded protein: CASREPVGGRRQYF.